This T cell receptor (beta chain) was profiled in a study of patients and donors after allogeneic stem cell transplantation (TCRdb year 2020). The CDR1 and CDR2 encoded by the germline V gene are SGHDT and YYEEEE. Relative to germline, V is missing 4 bases and J is missing 0 bases, with 5 bases of the junction outside any gene match. The CDR3, from cysteine to phenylalanine, totals 16 residues. The retained sequence is limited to the CDR3, 48 bases, with the frame set at the first base. The library was prepared using RT-PCR. TCRdb names NextSeq 550 as the instrument used. Using fastp at Q25 and MiXCR, TCRdb reprocessed the public reads and kept productive beta chains. Rows are unified per CDR3 protein, each entry keeping the most common DNA and genes. This sample is represented by about 960,000 distinct CDR3 sequences; over 15% of them were singletons. 6% of the sample belongs to the ten largest clones.

Comments on this clonotype: Its antigen specificity is not known. No much larger clone is present one base from it, and per-base qualities are unavailable.

Sequenced input: blood, either unsorted or a sorted T cell fraction (not recorded which). The source of this sequence is a human donor who was either an allogeneic HSCT recipient or a stem cell or donor lymphocyte infusion donor (not recorded which). It is not recorded whose cells these are; they may come from a transplant donor. This sequence uses TRBV5-6 and TRBJ2-2, with TRBD1 identical over 8 junction bases. The DNA sequence is given as TGTGCCAGCAGCGGAGGACAGGGATCGAACACCGGGGAGCTGTTTTTT. Translated, it gives CASSGGQGSNTGELFF.